These 21 T cell receptor beta chains were all obtained from the same sample, sequenced in a study of shared clonotypes between healthy human individuals. Method: immunoSEQ multiplex PCR; TCRdb's copy keeps in-frame clones and lacks some. The table has about 2.3 million clones, around 93% seen once. Material: naive CD4+ T cells from PBMCs. Documented subset: CD45RA+ positively selected. These receptors were taken from a man between 18 and 35 years old in good health. Some clones in this sample may be carry-over from other donors' samples.

V gene TRBV5-1 combines with J gene TRBJ2-1; maybe TRBD1 (5 bases). The V end was cut by 4 bases, the J end by 10 bases, with 18 bases between. CDR3 length equals 14 residues. CDR1 SGHRS and CDR2 YFSETQ come from the germline V gene. CDR3 nucleotides: TGCGCCAGCAGCCCGCAGGGATCGTCTGGGGAGCAGTTCTTC. Translation gives CASSPQGSSGEQFF.

Regarding this clone: At the DNA level, this CDR3 is encoded by other sequences in the same sample as well. The rearrangement joins TRBV18 to TRBJ2-2; 8 bases map to TRBD1. CDR3 length equals 16 residues. Germline V gives CDR1 KGHSH, CDR2 LQKENI. J was trimmed by 0 bases and V by 3 bases; bases with no gene match: 3. The CDR3 is CASSPQQGANTGELFF. CDR3 nucleotide sequence: TGTGCCAGCTCACCCCAACAGGGGGCGAACACCGGGGAGCTGTTTTTT.

V and J are TRBV28 and TRBJ2-5; no clear D gene. V lost 3 bases and J 9 bases, leaving 17 bases between the germline ends. There are 14 residues in the CDR3. CDR1 and CDR2 from the germline V gene are MDHEN and SYDVKM. CDR3 coding DNA: TGTGCCAGCAGTTTGGTCACGGCGCGGTCGGCCCAGTACTTC. Protein: CASSLVTARSAQYF.

This rearrangement joins TRBV2 to TRBJ2-7, with D maybe TRBD2 (6 bases). The CDR3 runs to 12 residues. The germline CDR1 and CDR2 sequences are SNHLY and FYNNEI. Deletions cut 7 bases from V and 6 bases from J, with 13 bases between. The DNA for the CDR3 is TGTGCCAGCATCCCCGGGCGGGGCGAGCAGTACTTC. Its translation is CASIPGRGEQYF.

The chain is built from TRBV27 and TRBJ1-5; D is uncertain. The CDR3 length is 14 residues. In germline, CDR1 is MNHEY, CDR2 SMNVEV (reference sequence). Trimming removed 3 bases from V and 5 bases from J, with 11 bases in between. CDR3 sequence: CASSLRYQDQPQHF. The DNA for the CDR3 is TGTGCCAGCAGTTTGAGATATCAGGATCAGCCCCAGCATTTT.

The chain has TRBV10-3 and TRBJ2-2; D remains unclear. Germline values: CDR1 ENHRY, CDR2 SYGVKD. The CDR3 sequence is 11 residues long. The V and J ends lost 10 bases and 5 bases respectively, with 8 bases between them. The CDR3 region has the DNA TGTGCCACCCGAGGAACCGGGGAGCTGTTTTTT. Its protein product is CATRGTGELFF.

V usage is TRBV30 and J usage is TRBJ2-7; 9 nucleotides line up with TRBD2. Trimming at V came to 5 bases and at J to 0 bases, leaving 8 bases not matched to a gene. Per germline, CDR1 GTSNPN and CDR2 SVGIG (reference sequence). The CDR3 sequence is 15 residues long. The CDR3 DNA reads as TGTGCCTGGCGGACTTTTAGCGGGAGCTCCTACGAGCAGTACTTC. It yields the protein CAWRTFSGSSYEQYF.

The chain employs TRBV11-3 and TRBJ1-6, with no clear D. Trimming removed 1 base at V and 10 bases at J, with 8 bases between. The CDR3 loop spans 13 amino acids. Germline V gives CDR1 SGHNT, CDR2 YENEEA. CDR3 sequence reads: CASSLAGGSPLHF. The CDR3 DNA sequence: TGTGCCAGCAGCTTAGCGGGAGGGTCACCCCTCCACTTT. The full variable domain, rest sourced from reference TRBV11-3 and TRBJ1-6, is EAGVVQSPRYKIIEKKQPVAFWCNPISGHNTLYWYLQNLGQGPELLIRYENEEAVDDSQLPKDRFSAERLKGVDSTLKIQPAELGDSAVYLCASSLAGGSPLHFGNGTRLTVT.

The chain carries TRBV27 and TRBJ2-7; D is possibly TRBD2 (6 bases). This CDR3 region has 16 residues. Germline CDR1 and CDR2: MNHEY and SMNVEV (reference sequence). Between the trimmed V and J ends, which lost 1 base and 0 bases, there was a span of 13 bases. The CDR3 reads CASSLFYAGSSYEQYF. The CDR3 nucleotides are TGTGCCAGCAGTTTATTTTACGCGGGGAGCTCCTACGAGCAGTACTTC.

V and J are TRBV2 and TRBJ1-1; D not certain. Germline V gene data show CDR1 as SNHLY and CDR2 as FYNNEI. V shed 6 bases and J shed 1 base, with 9 bases lying between them. The CDR3 is 13 residues long. CDR3 in amino acids: CASRDDWNTEAFF. For the CDR3, the DNA is TGTGCCAGCAGGGATGATTGGAACACTGAAGCTTTCTTT.

The J gene is TRBJ2-1, the V gene TRBV19; 11 bases fit TRBD2. The germline V gene has CDR1 LNHDA and CDR2 SQIVND (reference sequence). The CDR3 loop spans 15 amino acids. J was trimmed by 13 bases and V by 4 bases; bases with no gene match: 12. The CDR3 spells CASSSLPGLAELQFF. The CDR3 nucleotides read TGTGCCAGTAGTAGTCTGCCGGGACTAGCGGAGTTACAGTTCTTC.

The genes are TRBV4-1 and TRBJ2-7; D may match TRBD1 or TRBD2 (5 bases each). Germline V CDR1 and CDR2: MGHRA, YSYEKL. The CDR3 length is 14 residues. V was trimmed by 3 bases and J by 4 bases, leaving 13 bases between them. CDR3 loop: CASSQPGRKYEQYF. Written as DNA, the CDR3 is TGCGCCAGCAGCCAGCCGGGACGAAAATACGAGCAGTACTTC.

The chain joins TRBV29-1 to TRBJ1-1, with 8 bases that match TRBD1. Trimming cost V 8 bases and J 0 bases; bases outside gene matches: 20. Germline CDR1 is SQVTM and CDR2 is ANQGSEA. The CDR3 covers 18 residues. The CDR3 loop is CSTGTGRRMGSMNTEAFF. Written as DNA, the CDR3 is TGCAGCACCGGGACAGGAAGACGTATGGGCTCAATGAACACTGAAGCTTTCTTT.

This clone occurred once. The CDR3 bases are TGTGCCAGCAGCTTAAACGAGGGGGAAGGAAACACCATATATTTT. Residues: CASSLNEGEGNTIYF. The V call is TRBV7-6, the J call TRBJ1-3, with a weak D call TRBD1 (6 bases). The CDR3 runs 15 residues. The ends were cut back, 2 bases at V and 4 bases at J, with 12 bases in the middle. Germline V gene data show CDR1 as SGHVS and CDR2 as FNYEAQ. The entire variable domain, with the rest obtained from reference TRBV7-6 and TRBJ1-3, is as follows: GAGVSQSPRYKVTKRGQDVALRCDPISGHVSLYWYRQALGQGPEFLTYFNYEAQQDKSGLPNDRFSAERPEGSISTLTIQRTEQRDSAMYRCASSLNEGEGNTIYFGEGSWLTVV.

The table lists this clone with a count of one. The chain carries TRBV6-5 and TRBJ1-2, with D perhaps matching TRBD1 (5 bases). Germline lookup yields CDR1 MNHEY and CDR2 SVGAGI. Trimming shortened V by 4 bases and J by 4 bases, and 13 bases separated the two germline ends. The CDR3 spans 14 residues. CDR3 DNA: TGTGCCAGCAGTTTACTTGGGGCAAGCTATGGCTACACCTTC. Protein product: CASSLLGASYGYTF.

The V gene is TRBV18, the J gene TRBJ2-7; TRBD1 matches at 8 bases. Germline CDR1 reads KGHSH; CDR2 reads LQKENI. V trimming: 0 bases; J trimming: 3 bases; junction bases outside the gene matches: 4. This CDR3 region has 15 residues. CDR3 amino acids: CASSPPTDRGYEQYF. The CDR3 DNA is TGTGCCAGCTCACCACCTACCGACAGGGGCTACGAGCAGTACTTC.

The chain is built from TRBV5-5 and TRBJ2-7, with 10 nucleotides matching TRBD1. The J segment lost 1 base and the V segment lost 2 bases, leaving 3 bases of the junction unmatched. Per germline, CDR1 SGHKS and CDR2 YYEKEE (reference sequence). The length of the CDR3 is 15 residues. The CDR3: CASSFRQGASYEQYF. DNA for the CDR3: TGTGCCAGCAGCTTCCGACAGGGGGCATCCTACGAGCAGTACTTC.

The chain recombines TRBV27 with TRBJ2-7, with 8 bases matching TRBD2. Looked up from germline, CDR1 is MNHEY and CDR2 is SMNVEV (reference sequence). This CDR3 has 17 residues. V lost 5 bases, J lost 0 bases, and 12 bases stayed unmatched. The CDR3 DNA reads TGTGCCAGCAGTCGCCGACTCACTAGCGGATCCTCCTACGAGCAGTACTTC. Translated, it gives CASSRRLTSGSSYEQYF.

This chain uses TRBV5-8 with TRBJ2-3; 10 bases agree with TRBD2. The CDR3 runs 18 residues. The V segment lost 3 bases and the J segment 2 bases; nucleotides outside the gene matches: 12. Germline V gene sequence: CDR1 SGHTS, CDR2 YDEGEE. The DNA of the CDR3 is TGTGCCAGCAGCTCGAGGTTGCGGACTAGCGGAAACACAGATACGCAGTATTTT. This codes for CASSSRLRTSGNTDTQYF. Combining the CDR3 with reference TRBV5-8 and TRBJ2-3 gives the whole variable domain EAGVTQSPTHLIKTRGQQATLRCSPISGHTSVYWYQQALGLGLQFLLWYDEGEERNRGNFPPRFSGRQFPNYSSELNVNALELEDSALYLCASSSRLRTSGNTDTQYFGPGTRLTVL.

This rearrangement joins TRBV15 to TRBJ1-4, with 7 bases aligning to TRBD1. V lost 2 bases and J lost 6; bases outside the gene matches: 21. In germline, CDR1 is LNHNV, CDR2 YYDKDF (reference sequence). The CDR3 runs to 20 residues. In DNA form, the CDR3 reads TGTGCCACCAGCAGACTCCGTGCCGGGACAGCGCAGGCAGTGGATGAAAAACTGTTTTTT. Translated: CATSRLRAGTAQAVDEKLFF.

Turning to this clone: Distinct nucleotide sequences in the sample also encode this CDR3. This rearrangement joins TRBV5-1 to TRBJ2-5; possibly TRBD2 for D (5 bases). This CDR3 has 13 amino acids. V shed 0 bases and J shed 5 bases, with 8 bases lying between them. CDR1 is SGHRS and CDR2 is YFSETQ in the germline V gene. CDR3 in DNA: TGCGCCAGCAGCTTGGGTGGCGGGGAGACCCAGTACTTC. Protein sequence: CASSLGGGETQYF.